This T cell receptor (beta chain) stems from a study of human T cells and chemical hapten exposure (dated by TCRdb to the early 2020s). Background on the whole study: For sensitization, 2% DPC in acetone was applied to a 2 cm by 2 cm area of upper inner arm skin. Throughout the approximately 22-week study period, patients were also given weekly therapeutic DPC doses on the scalp. Patch testing was done on the upper back using Finn chambers containing 0.01% DPC, and results were scored after 6 days according to International Contact Dermatitis Research Group standards. The patient cohort, mostly female, included alopecia areata with under or over 50% scalp involvement, alopecia totalis and alopecia universalis. Libraries were pooled for sequencing, and variation in per-sample TCR yields was attributed mainly to small differences in library volumes within the pool. In alopecia patients, the study followed how the peripheral blood TCR repertoire changed in vivo over primary and secondary sensitization to diphenylcyclopropenone (DPC), a hapten. Blood was sampled from patients pre-sensitization (week 0) and at 2, 6 and about 24 weeks after DPC sensitization. Some 29 alopecia patients provided blood for TCR sequencing at one to four time points (pre-sensitization, 2, 6 and 24 weeks).

The investigation overall reported the following: Repeated subsampling changed both the strength of the expansion versus patch-test correlation and the threshold at which that correlation became significant. Expanded TCRs formed significantly more large CDR3 similarity clusters than pre-sensitization or healthy control sets, consistent with antigen-driven responses. All patients had alopecia, a presumed autoimmune disease, so their immune response might differ from that of healthy individuals. No change with DPC sensitization was found in the number of TCRs above 1 in 1000 frequency, and no evidence of global repertoire structure alterations was found. A positive correlation was found between the number of PT1 expanded TCRs and patch test score, with significance reached at thresholds 8, 16 and 32 but not 4.

This clonotype has at least ten counts. The antigen this receptor binds is unknown. Base qualities are not recorded, but no much larger clone differs from it by a single base. The CDR3, from cysteine to phenylalanine, totals 13 residues. Here the CDR3 DNA is all that survives: 39 bases in frame from base 1. The trim is 4 bases for V and 5 bases for J, with a gap of 10 bases between the germline ends. In the germline V gene, CDR1 corresponds to SGHTA and CDR2 to FQGNSA. Libraries were made using RACE. The instrument was a NextSeq 500. During library preparation, unique molecular identifiers were attached to individual cDNA molecules so that TCRs could be counted in a quantitative, reproducible way. Each blood RNA sample was used to sequence both TCR alpha and TCR beta chains. Processing in the source paper ran as follows. A median of roughly 99,000 TCRs per sample was observed, with a range of roughly 23,224 to 700,000. V, J and CDR3 annotation of the TCR reads was carried out using the Decombinator software suite. Every sample was subsampled to the same number of TCRs (28,000) for the PS versus PT1 abundance plots. Expanded TCRs were defined as absent before sensitization and observed at least eight times at the 2-week time point. The public reads were quality trimmed at Q25 with fastp and then assembled into clones with MiXCR by TCRdb, keeping productive beta chains. Merged by CDR3 protein, the rows form single entries marked with the most common genes and DNA. These V and J calls are TCRdb output, not the study's own analysis. In all, the sample holds about 300,000 distinct CDR3 sequences, and 4.5% to 7% of those were seen once. The ten most abundant clones make up 7% to 10% of the sample.

This specimen's time point label, per the study, means: pre-sensitization, week 0. According to the study, the label for this sample's treatment or condition signals: therapeutic diphenylcyclopropenone sensitization with weekly scalp DPC. Blood at each patch-test visit was drawn before the patch test was applied. Patients were eligible if aged 18 to 70, diagnosed with alopecia and judged suitable for DPC therapy, and pregnant patients were excluded. Total RNA was isolated from unfractionated whole blood collected in Tempus Blood RNA tubes. The TCR originated in a woman younger than 35 with alopecia areata. Some clones in this sample may be carry-over from other donors' samples. This receptor chain uses TRBV7-2 and TRBJ2-3; there is no confident call for the D gene. The sample consisted of whole blood, taken in connection with sensitization to the hapten diphenylcyclopropenone (DPC). The nucleotide sequence reads TGTGCCAGCAGCTCCCTCGTACAAGATACGCAGTATTTT. Its translation reads: CASSSLVQDTQYF.